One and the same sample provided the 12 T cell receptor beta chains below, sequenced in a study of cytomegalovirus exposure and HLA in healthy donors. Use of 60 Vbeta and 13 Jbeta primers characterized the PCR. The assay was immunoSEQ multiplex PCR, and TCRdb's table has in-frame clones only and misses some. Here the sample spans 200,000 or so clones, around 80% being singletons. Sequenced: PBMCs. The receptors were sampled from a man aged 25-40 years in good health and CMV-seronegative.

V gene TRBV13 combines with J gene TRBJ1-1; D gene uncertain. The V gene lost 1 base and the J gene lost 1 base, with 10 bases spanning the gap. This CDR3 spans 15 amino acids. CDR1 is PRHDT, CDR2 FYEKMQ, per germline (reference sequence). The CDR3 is CASSLDGLTNTEAFF. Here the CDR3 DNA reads TGTGCCAGCAGCTTAGACGGACTCACGAACACTGAAGCTTTCTTT.

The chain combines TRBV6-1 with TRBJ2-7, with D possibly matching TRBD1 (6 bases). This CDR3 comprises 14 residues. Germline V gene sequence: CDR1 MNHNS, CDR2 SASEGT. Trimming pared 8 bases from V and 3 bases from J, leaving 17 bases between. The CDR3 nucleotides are TGTGCCAGCGAGTTTACGTCCAGGGGCTACGAGCAGTACTTC. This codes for CASEFTSRGYEQYF.

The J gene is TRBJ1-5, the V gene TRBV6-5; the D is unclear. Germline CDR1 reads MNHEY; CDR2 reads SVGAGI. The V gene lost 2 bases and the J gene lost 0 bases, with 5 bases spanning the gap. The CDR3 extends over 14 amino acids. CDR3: CASSYRGSNQPQHF. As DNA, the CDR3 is TGTGCCAGCAGTTACCGGGGTAGCAATCAGCCCCAGCATTTT.

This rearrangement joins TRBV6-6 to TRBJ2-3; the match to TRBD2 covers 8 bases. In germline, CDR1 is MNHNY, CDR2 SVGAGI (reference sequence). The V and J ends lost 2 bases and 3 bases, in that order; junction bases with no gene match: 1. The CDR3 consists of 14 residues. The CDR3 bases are TGTGCCAGCAGTTACAGCGGGGGAACAGATACGCAGTATTTT. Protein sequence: CASSYSGGTDTQYF.

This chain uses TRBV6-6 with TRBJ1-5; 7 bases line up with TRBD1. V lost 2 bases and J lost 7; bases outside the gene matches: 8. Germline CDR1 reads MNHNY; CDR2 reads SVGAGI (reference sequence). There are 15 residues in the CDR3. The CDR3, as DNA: TGTGCCAGCAGTTACGGAGGGGGCGCGGCACAGCCCCAGCATTTT. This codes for CASSYGGGAAQPQHF.

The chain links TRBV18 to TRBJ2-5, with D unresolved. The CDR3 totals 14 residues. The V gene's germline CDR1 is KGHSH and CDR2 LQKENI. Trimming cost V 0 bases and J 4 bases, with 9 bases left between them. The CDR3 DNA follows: TGTGCCAGCTCACCACCCACCGAGCGAGAGACCCAGTACTTC. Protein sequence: CASSPPTERETQYF. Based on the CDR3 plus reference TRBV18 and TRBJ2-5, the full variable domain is NAGVMQNPRHLVRRRGQEARLRCSPMKGHSHVYWYRQLPEEGLKFMVYLQKENIIDESGMPKERFSAEFPKEGPSILRIQQVVRGDSAAYFCASSPPTERETQYFGPGTRLLVL.

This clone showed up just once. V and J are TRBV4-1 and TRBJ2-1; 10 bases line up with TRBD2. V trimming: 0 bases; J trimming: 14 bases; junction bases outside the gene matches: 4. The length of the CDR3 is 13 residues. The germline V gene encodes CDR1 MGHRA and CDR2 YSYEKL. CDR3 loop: CASSQDLSGGEFF. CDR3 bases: TGCGCCAGCAGCCAAGATCTGAGCGGGGGGGAGTTCTTC.

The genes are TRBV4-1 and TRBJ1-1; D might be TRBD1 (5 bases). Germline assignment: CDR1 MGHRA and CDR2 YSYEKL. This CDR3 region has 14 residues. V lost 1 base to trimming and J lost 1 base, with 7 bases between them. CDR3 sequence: CASSQVTGNTEAFF. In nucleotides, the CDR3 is TGCGCCAGCAGCCAAGTAACAGGGAACACTGAAGCTTTCTTT.

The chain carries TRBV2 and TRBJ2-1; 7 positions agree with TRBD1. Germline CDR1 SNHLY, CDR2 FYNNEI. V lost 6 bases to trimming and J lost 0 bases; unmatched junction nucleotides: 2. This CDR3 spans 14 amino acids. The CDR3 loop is CASRWDSSYNEQFF. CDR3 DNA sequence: TGTGCCAGCAGATGGGACAGCTCCTACAATGAGCAGTTCTTC.

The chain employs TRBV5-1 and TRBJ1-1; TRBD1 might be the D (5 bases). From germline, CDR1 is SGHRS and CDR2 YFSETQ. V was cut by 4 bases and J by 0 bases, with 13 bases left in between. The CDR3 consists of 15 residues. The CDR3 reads CASSIGTFLNTEAFF. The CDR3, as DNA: TGCGCCAGCAGCATCGGGACTTTTCTGAACACTGAAGCTTTCTTT.

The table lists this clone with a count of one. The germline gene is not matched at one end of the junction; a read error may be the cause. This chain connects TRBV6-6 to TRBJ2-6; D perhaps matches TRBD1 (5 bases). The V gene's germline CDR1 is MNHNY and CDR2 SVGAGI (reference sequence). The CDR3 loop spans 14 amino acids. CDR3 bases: TGTGCCAGCAGGGCAGACTCTGGGGCCAGCGTCCTGACTTTC. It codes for CASRADSGASVLTF.

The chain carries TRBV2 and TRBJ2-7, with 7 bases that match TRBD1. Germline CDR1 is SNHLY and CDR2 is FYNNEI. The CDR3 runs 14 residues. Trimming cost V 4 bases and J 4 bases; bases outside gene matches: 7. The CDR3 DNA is TGTGCCAGCAGTGGGGAGACAGGGCAATACGAGCAGTACTTC. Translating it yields CASSGETGQYEQYF.